Shown below are 11 T cell receptor beta chains from a single sample sequenced in a study of CD8 T cells in Susac syndrome. Roughly 0.45 to 1 ug RNA was reverse transcribed with random hexamers. TCRdb reanalysed the immunoSEQ multiplex PCR reads using MiXCR and keeps one entry per CDR3 protein. The data contain 95,000 to 150,000 distinct CDR3 sequences, about 94% of them seen just once; the ten biggest clones take up about 0.3%. The material sequenced was CD8+ T cells from PBMCs. These receptors were collected from a human donor with Susac syndrome.

The rearrangement joins TRBV5-1 to TRBJ1-2; D is ambiguous. Trimming cost V 3 bases and J 3 bases, with 12 bases left between them. The germline V gene has CDR1 SGHRS and CDR2 YFSETQ. The CDR3 length is 14 residues. The CDR3, as DNA: TGCGCCAGCAGCTCGTTCGGGGAAGACTATGGCTACACCTTC. This sequence encodes CASSSFGEDYGYTF.

The chain carries TRBV4-1 and TRBJ1-5; D is undetermined. Trimming pared 2 bases from V and 4 bases from J, leaving 12 bases between. Looked up from germline, CDR1 is MGHRA and CDR2 is YSYEKL. The CDR3 contains 15 residues. The CDR3, as DNA: TGCGCCAGCAGCCAACCGTACGGGATGAATCAGCCCCAGCATTTT. Translating gives CASSQPYGMNQPQHF.

Only one count was recorded for this clonotype. The chain has TRBV12-3 or TRBV12-4 and TRBJ1-5; the D gene is possibly TRBD1 (6 bases). Trimming took 1 base from V and 3 from J, leaving 13 bases between them. The CDR3 is made up of 16 amino acids. Here the CDR3 DNA reads TGTGCCAGCAGTTTAGACTGGGGGCCTACCAATCAGCCCCAGCATTTT. Its protein is CASSLDWGPTNQPQHF.

As regards this clonotype: Mismatch with germline at one junction end may stem from a read error. The chain joins TRBV6-2 or TRBV6-3 to TRBJ2-5; unclear D gene. The germline gives CDR1 MNHEY, CDR2 SVGEGT. The CDR3 is 15 amino acids. CDR3 sequence (DNA): TGTGCCAGCAGTCACTCAGAAGGAGCCGGCGAGACCCAGTACTTC. Residues: CASSHSEGAGETQYF.

The chain links TRBV9 to TRBJ1-2; 9 bases fit TRBD1. The CDR3 has 16 amino acids. Trimming cost V 3 bases and J 3 bases; bases outside gene matches: 9. Germline V gives CDR1 SGDLS, CDR2 YYNGEE. The CDR3 region is CASSGTGDRVHYGYTF. The CDR3 bases are TGTGCCAGCAGCGGAACAGGGGACAGGGTCCACTATGGCTACACCTTC.

This clonotype appeared once. The chain has TRBV10-2 and TRBJ1-1, with 10 bases matching TRBD1. J was trimmed by 3 bases and V by 6 bases; bases with no gene match: 4. The CDR3 extends over 14 amino acids. The germline V gene encodes CDR1 WSHSY and CDR2 SAAADI. The DNA for the CDR3 is TGCGCCAGCAGGACGGGACAGGGGTACACTGAAGCTTTCTTT. Residues: CASRTGQGYTEAFF.

The CDR3 DNA sequence: TGCAGCGTTGAAAGTGGGACAGATTACGAGCAGTACTTC. It encodes CSVESGTDYEQYF. The rearrangement joins TRBV29-1 to TRBJ2-7, with 7 bases identical to TRBD1. There are 13 residues in the CDR3. Germline V CDR1 and CDR2: SQVTM, ANQGSEA. V lost 2 bases and J lost 4; bases outside the gene matches: 5.

This chain joins TRBV19 and TRBJ1-4, with 9 positions matching TRBD1. Trimming cost V 8 bases and J 4 bases; bases outside gene matches: 5. CDR1 LNHDA and CDR2 SQIVND come from the germline V gene (reference sequence). The CDR3 is 14 residues long. This chain's CDR3 is CASVDRGNNEKLFF. The CDR3 DNA reads as TGTGCCAGTGTCGACAGGGGGAATAATGAAAAACTGTTTTTT.

The chain recombines TRBV29-1 with TRBJ2-1; unclear D gene. V gave up 0 bases and J gave up 10 bases, with 4 bases separating them. Germline V lookup: CDR1 SQVTM, CDR2 ANQGSEA. This CDR3 region has 10 residues. Here the CDR3 reads CSVEEGEQFF. CDR3 sequence (DNA): TGCAGCGTTGAAGAGGGAGAGCAGTTCTTC.

V usage is TRBV6-5 and J usage is TRBJ1-1; the match to TRBD1 covers 11 bases. Germline V gene lookup returns CDR1 MNHEY and CDR2 SVGAGI. V shed 7 bases, J shed 4 bases, and the junction held 5 bases outside the gene matches. The CDR3 length is 14 residues. The CDR3 bases are TGTGCCAGCAAGGGGACAGGGGGGGGCACTGAAGCTTTCTTT. Translated: CASKGTGGGTEAFF.

The chain carries TRBV6-2 or TRBV6-3 and TRBJ2-3, with a possible D match to TRBD1 (6 bases). Germline V gives CDR1 MNHEY, CDR2 SVGEGT. The ends were cut back, 0 bases at V and 7 bases at J, with 14 bases in the middle. The CDR3 has 15 amino acids. CDR3 nucleotide sequence: TGTGCCAGCAGTTACTCCCCAGGGGCGATAAATACGCAGTATTTT. Encoded protein: CASSYSPGAINTQYF.